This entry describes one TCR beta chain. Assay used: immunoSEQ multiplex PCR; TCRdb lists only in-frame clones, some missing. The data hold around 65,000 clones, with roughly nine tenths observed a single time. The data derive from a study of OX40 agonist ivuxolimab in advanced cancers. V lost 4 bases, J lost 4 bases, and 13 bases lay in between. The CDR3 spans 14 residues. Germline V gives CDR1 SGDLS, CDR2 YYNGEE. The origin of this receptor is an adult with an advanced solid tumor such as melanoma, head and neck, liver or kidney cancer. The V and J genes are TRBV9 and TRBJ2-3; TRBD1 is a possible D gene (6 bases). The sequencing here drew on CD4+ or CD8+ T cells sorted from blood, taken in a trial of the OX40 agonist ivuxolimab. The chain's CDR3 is CASSTSTGSDTQYF. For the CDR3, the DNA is TGTGCCAGCAGCACCTCGACAGGTTCAGATACGCAGTATTTT.